This T cell receptor (beta chain) originates from a study of PD-1 blockade in classical Hodgkin lymphoma. Study summary: On a schedule of every 2 weeks, patients received nivolumab 3 mg/kg intravenously.

Points on this clone: Its specificity is not known.

Trimming cost V 4 bases and J 3 bases; bases outside gene matches: 17. The CDR3 is 19 amino acids. Germline V gene sequence: CDR1 MGHRA, CDR2 YSYEKL. Repertoires were generated with immunoSEQ multiplex PCR, while TCRdb's copy carries only in-frame clones and drops some. The data show roughly 41,000 clones, about 86% seen once. Each patient experienced a relapse that followed autologous stem cell transplantation, and brentuximab vedotin exposure varied. Points from the study as a whole: Only CD4+ TCR diversity, not CD8+, had risen significantly by C4D1.

The V gene is TRBV4-1, the J gene TRBJ2-1; 8 bases match TRBD1. Sequenced material: peripheral blood mononuclear cells (PBMCs), taken before the second cycle of nivolumab. This sequence was found in a human donor with classical Hodgkin lymphoma. CDR3 nucleotide sequence: TGCGCCAGCAGCCCTACCTCAGCTAGGACAGGGTTAAACTACAATGAGCAGTTCTTC. This sequence encodes CASSPTSARTGLNYNEQFF.